The 21 T cell receptor beta chains in this list originate from one sample, sequenced in a study of T cells in Graves' hyperthyroidism and ophthalmopathy. RNA transcripts served as the template for amplifying TCR beta CDR3 regions. A first-round RT-PCR of the TCR CDR3 used the HTBI primer set. One entry per CDR3 protein, called by TCRdb with MiXCR from the multiplex PCR reads. Of 300,000 to 400,000 distinct CDR3 sequences listed, 15% to 20% were seen once; the top ten hold about half. Sequenced sample: blood. These receptors all come from a woman aged 50 to 60 with Graves' hyperthyroidism.

The table lists this clonotype with many counts. V gene TRBV2 combines with J gene TRBJ2-1; D uncertain. Per germline, CDR1 SNHLY and CDR2 FYNNEI. The CDR3 totals 15 residues. V lost 5 bases and J 0 bases, leaving 11 bases between the germline ends. The CDR3 region is CASSPTQYSYNEQFF. Written as DNA, the CDR3 is TGTGCCAGCAGTCCCACCCAGTACTCCTACAATGAGCAGTTCTTC.

The sample holds a few counts of this clonotype. The J gene is TRBJ2-5, the V gene TRBV3-1; no clear D gene. Per germline, CDR1 LGHDT and CDR2 YNNKEL (reference sequence). Deletions cut 3 bases from V and 2 bases from J, with 16 bases between. The CDR3 contains 16 residues. The CDR3 region is CASSHSQLVAQETQYF. CDR3 DNA: TGTGCCAGCAGCCACTCCCAGTTAGTTGCGCAAGAGACCCAGTACTTC.

Points on this clonotype: A read error is possible here, since a much larger clone lies one base away. The CDR3 protein is CASKRTGGKNSEQFF. The DNA of the CDR3 is TGTGCCAGCAAGAGAACAGGGGGCAAAAATTCGGAGCAGTTCTTC. The rearrangement links TRBV12-3 or TRBV12-4 to TRBJ2-1; 9 nucleotides align to TRBD1. With V trimmed by 7 bases and J by 10 bases, 14 bases remained unmatched. The CDR3 sequence is 15 residues long.

The chain has TRBV28 and TRBJ2-5; TRBD2 aligns across 9 bases. Germline V gives CDR1 MDHEN, CDR2 SYDVKM. The CDR3 extends over 15 amino acids. The ends lost 5 bases at V and 5 bases at J; junction bases unmatched: 9. The CDR3 DNA follows: TGTGCCAGCAGTGAAGCGGGGGGACTACCGGAGACCCAGTACTTC. It encodes CASSEAGGLPETQYF.

This clonotype came up a few times. The rearrangement joins TRBV13 to TRBJ2-2; the match to TRBD2 covers 10 bases. Germline V lookup: CDR1 PRHDT, CDR2 FYEKMQ (reference sequence). CDR3 length equals 15 residues. Trimming at V came to 5 bases and at J to 4 bases, leaving 4 bases not matched to a gene. The CDR3 nucleotides read TGTGCCAGCAGCCCTAGCGGGAGAGGCACCGGGGAGCTGTTTTTT. Its protein is CASSPSGRGTGELFF. The whole variable domain, remainder taken from reference TRBV13 and TRBJ2-2, is AAGVIQSPRHLIKEKRETATLKCYPIPRHDTVYWYQQGPGQDPQFLISFYEKMQSDKGSIPDRFSAQQFSDYHSELNMSSLELGDSALYFCASSPSGRGTGELFFGEGSRLTVL.

Many counts were recorded for this clonotype. V and J are TRBV12-3 or TRBV12-4 and TRBJ2-5; tentatively, D is TRBD1 or TRBD2 (6 bases each). The CDR3 consists of 14 residues. V lost 4 bases, J lost 2 bases, and 11 bases lay in between. The CDR3 DNA sequence: TGTGCCAGCAGTTCTGAGGGGGGTCAAGAGACCCAGTACTTC. It is translated as CASSSEGGQETQYF.

This clonotype turned up a few times. This chain links TRBV5-4 with TRBJ2-1; 12 nucleotides match TRBD2. Germline CDR1 reads SGHNT; CDR2 reads YYREEE (reference sequence). V gave up 3 bases and J gave up 6 bases; unmatched junction bases: 7. The CDR3 spans 16 residues. CDR3 amino acids: CASSSWTSGVLNEQFF. Written as DNA, the CDR3 is TGTGCCAGCAGCTCCTGGACTAGCGGGGTTCTCAATGAGCAGTTCTTC.

This clonotype was seen repeatedly, ten times or more. CDR3 loop: CASSFRGQSTEAFF. For the CDR3, the DNA is TGTGCCAGCAGCTTCAGGGGGCAGAGCACTGAAGCTTTCTTT. The rearrangement joins TRBV11-2 to TRBJ1-1; the match to TRBD1 covers 8 bases. This CDR3 is 14 amino acids long. Looked up from germline, CDR1 is SGHAT and CDR2 is FQNNGV. V dropped 3 bases and J dropped 4; count of bases not matched to a gene: 4.

This clonotype was detected ten times or more. This chain links TRBV12-3 or TRBV12-4 with TRBJ1-2; possible D gene TRBD1, 6 bases. The V end lost 6 bases, the J end lost 8 bases, and 13 bases lay between the germline ends. The CDR3 is 12 residues long. The CDR3: CASSARGRGYTF. The CDR3 bases are TGTGCCAGCAGCGCCAGGGGTCGCGGCTACACCTTC.

As for this clonotype: A much larger clonotype is one base distant, so this may be a read error. V usage is TRBV2 and J usage is TRBJ1-6, with D hard to call. This CDR3 is built from 12 residues. The germline V and J ends were trimmed by 2 bases and 11 bases, with 7 bases remaining between them. CDR1 is SNHLY, CDR2 FYNNEI, per germline. The CDR3: CASSERGAPLHF. The CDR3 DNA reads as TGTGCCAGCAGTGAACGGGGAGCACCCCTCCACTTT. Supplemented by reference TRBV2 and TRBJ1-6, the full variable domain reads EPEVTQTPSHQVTQMGQEVILRCVPISNHLYFYWYRQILGQKVEFLVSFYNNEISEKSEIFDDQFSVERPDGSNFTLKIRSTKLEDSAMYFCASSERGAPLHFGNGTRLTVT.

The CDR3 coding sequence is TGCGCCAGCAGCCGAGGGGGTCCCCCAGCCAAAAACATTCAGTACTTC. Translated, it gives CASSRGGPPAKNIQYF. This chain uses TRBV5-1 with TRBJ2-4, with a possible D match to TRBD1 (6 bases). Germline V gene lookup returns CDR1 SGHRS and CDR2 YFSETQ. This CDR3 spans 16 amino acids. V was cut by 4 bases and J by 0 bases, with 14 bases left in between.

This clonotype was counted many times. J is TRBJ2-7 and V is TRBV3-1, with D possibly being TRBD1 (6 bases). V lost 5 bases and J lost 6, with 14 bases in between. Germline values: CDR1 LGHDT, CDR2 YNNKEL (reference sequence). The CDR3 covers 13 residues. CDR3 coding DNA: TGTGCCAGCAGCTCATTTGTAGGGGGCGAGCAGTACGTC. Its translation is CASSSFVGGEQYV.

The CDR3 protein is CASSLGDFRVETQYF. The CDR3 nucleotides are TGTGCCAGCAGCTTAGGGGATTTCCGGGTAGAGACCCAGTACTTC. The chain links TRBV11-2 to TRBJ2-5, with D uncertain. Trimming stripped 1 base from V and 4 bases from J, with 13 bases between. Per the germline V gene, CDR1 is SGHAT and CDR2 is FQNNGV. CDR3 length: 15 amino acids.

Regarding this clonotype: With a much larger clone just one base away, this may be a read error. The rearrangement links TRBV6-1 to TRBJ1-1; 7 bases agree with TRBD1. The CDR3 consists of 15 residues. The germline CDR1 and CDR2 sequences are MNHNS and SASEGT. The CDR3 DNA sequence: TGTGTCATCAGTGAGCGGACAGGCAAATCGACTGAAGCTTTCTTT. Amino acids: CVISERTGKSTEAFF.

This clonotype showed up just a few times. The gene calls are TRBV10-3 and TRBJ1-6, with D perhaps TRBD1 (6 bases). This CDR3 is 13 amino acids long. Trimming took 5 bases from V and 10 from J, leaving 12 bases between them. CDR1 ENHRY and CDR2 SYGVKD come from the germline V gene. The CDR3, as DNA: TGTGCCATCAGTCCAGAGGGGGACTCACCCCTCCACTTT. Translation: CAISPEGDSPLHF.

This clonotype was detected only a few times. The chain has TRBV7-9 and TRBJ2-5; weak D call: TRBD1 (5 bases). The germline V gene has CDR1 SEHNR and CDR2 FQNEAQ (reference sequence). Between the trimmed V and J ends, which lost 6 bases and 4 bases, there was a span of 15 bases. The CDR3 consists of 14 residues. The DNA for the CDR3 is TGTGCCAGCAGTTCCTGGGGCGGAAGAGAGACCCAGTACTTC. It specifies CASSSWGGRETQYF.

V gene TRBV27 combines with J gene TRBJ1-3; perhaps TRBD1 as D (5 bases). The CDR3 has 15 residues. Trimming cost V 4 bases and J 2 bases, with 12 bases left between them. Germline CDR1 and CDR2: MNHEY and SMNVEV (reference sequence). The CDR3 DNA sequence: TGTGCCAGCAGTTATAGGGGTCTCACTGGAAACACCATATATTTT. Its translation is CASSYRGLTGNTIYF.

V gene TRBV10-3 combines with J gene TRBJ2-3; TRBD1 agrees at 7 bases. Germline V CDR1 and CDR2: ENHRY, SYGVKD. The CDR3 runs 16 residues. The V segment lost 3 bases and the J segment 4 bases; nucleotides outside the gene matches: 10. The CDR3 is CAISETPAGGADTQYF. The CDR3 region has the DNA TGTGCCATCAGTGAAACGCCGGCAGGGGGTGCAGATACGCAGTATTTT.

This clonotype was recorded many times. This chain connects TRBV5-1 to TRBJ1-1, with D possibly TRBD1 on 5 matching bases. Germline V gene sequence: CDR1 SGHRS, CDR2 YFSETQ. The CDR3 consists of 15 residues. Trimming took 0 bases from V and 0 from J, leaving 9 bases between them. CDR3 bases: TGCGCCAGCAGCTTGGGGGGGAGTATGAACACTGAAGCTTTCTTT. Protein product: CASSLGGSMNTEAFF.

The chain employs TRBV19 and TRBJ1-3; D ambiguous. Trimming stripped 5 bases from V and 0 bases from J, with 11 bases between. The CDR3 is 15 residues long. Germline V CDR1 and CDR2: LNHDA, SQIVND (reference sequence). This CDR3 is CASSFFARSGNTIYF. The CDR3 DNA is TGTGCCAGTAGTTTCTTCGCTCGCTCTGGAAACACCATATATTTT.

For the CDR3, the DNA is TGTGCCAGCAGCCCCCCGAGCGGGAACTACGAGCAGTACTTC. Amino acids: CASSPPSGNYEQYF. The chain joins TRBV7-2 to TRBJ2-7; 7 nucleotides align to TRBD2. The trim removed 5 bases at V and 3 bases at J, leaving 7 bases unmatched. The CDR3 sequence is 14 residues long. Germline assignment: CDR1 SGHTA and CDR2 FQGNSA.